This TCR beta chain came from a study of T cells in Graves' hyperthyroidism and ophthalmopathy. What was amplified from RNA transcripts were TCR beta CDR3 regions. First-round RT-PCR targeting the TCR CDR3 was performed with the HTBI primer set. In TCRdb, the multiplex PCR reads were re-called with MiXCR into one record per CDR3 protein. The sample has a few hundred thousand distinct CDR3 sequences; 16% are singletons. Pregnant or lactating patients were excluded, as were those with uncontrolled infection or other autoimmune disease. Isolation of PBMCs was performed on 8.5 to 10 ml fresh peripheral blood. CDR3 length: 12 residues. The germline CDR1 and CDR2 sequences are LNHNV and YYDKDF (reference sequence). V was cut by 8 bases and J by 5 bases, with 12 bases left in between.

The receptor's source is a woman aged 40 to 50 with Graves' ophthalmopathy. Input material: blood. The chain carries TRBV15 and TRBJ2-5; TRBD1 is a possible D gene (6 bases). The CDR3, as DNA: TGTGCCACCCGGGACACCTCGGAGACCCAGTACTTC. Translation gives CATRDTSETQYF.